This T cell receptor (beta chain) appears in the sequencing data of a study of vaccination effects on CD4 cells after COVID-19. Details on this clone: Its antigen is undetermined.

The CDR3 runs 15 residues. The junction had 14 bases not matched to a gene; V was cut back by 10 bases and J by 8 bases. Germline-derived CDR1 and CDR2 are MNHEY and SMNVEV (reference sequence). Viral peptide pool expansion of antigen-specific CD4+ T cells preceded sequencing in the ViraFEST assay. Upon completion of 10 to 11 days in culture, CD4+ T cells were isolated. No vaccinee had earlier SARS-CoV-2 infection, and nucleocapsid antibodies were negative. Wells each received 2 million to 2.5 million PBMC, cultured with around 10 IU/ml IL-2 and 10 ug/ml peptides. Half-medium replacement with IL-2 medium occurred on days 3 and 7. This table comes from immunoSEQ multiplex PCR, and its TCRdb copy is limited to in-frame clones, with some not included. In the table there are fewer than 40,000 clones, under 75% of which are singletons.

The receptor comes from a human donor who received a COVID-19 vaccine. The chain employs TRBV27 and TRBJ1-2; 12 bases agree with TRBD1. Sequenced here: CD4+ T cells from PBMCs cultured with SARS-CoV-2 spike peptides, sampled before COVID-19 vaccination. CDR3 DNA sequence: TGTGCCACCCGCCCTGCGGGACAGGGGGCAAGGGGCTACACCTTC. Its protein product is CATRPAGQGARGYTF.